Each of the 25 T cell receptor beta chains below was sequenced from the same sample in a study of identical twins. TCRdb re-derived calls from the 5' RACE reads in MiXCR, one entry per CDR3 protein. Here the sample spans some 500,000 distinct CDR3 sequences, around an eighth being singletons. The same specimen was also included in a second study, on yellow fever vaccine responses in identical twins.

The specimen was CD4+ T cells sorted from blood. The receptor set was obtained from a woman younger than 35 in good health.

This chain uses TRBV27 with TRBJ2-1; 7 bases line up with TRBD1. CDR1 MNHEY and CDR2 SMNVEV come from the germline V gene (reference sequence). V was pared by 5 bases and J by 5 bases, with 9 bases of the junction left unmatched. The CDR3 contains 15 residues. CDR3 DNA: TGTGCCAGCAGTCTACAGGGGCCCGACCACAATGAGCAGTTCTTC. Protein: CASSLQGPDHNEQFF.

In this sample, this clonotype turned up many times. The chain uses TRBV12-3 or TRBV12-4 and TRBJ1-5, with D maybe TRBD1 (6 bases). Trimming took off 3 bases at V and 5 bases at J, with 11 bases between the two ends. The CDR3 contains 14 residues. The CDR3 DNA reads TGTGCCAGCAGTTTCCGCAGGGGATATCAGCCCCAGCATTTT. Encoded protein: CASSFRRGYQPQHF.

The chain recombines TRBV6-2 or TRBV6-3 with TRBJ1-5; unclear D gene. This CDR3 region has 17 residues. V lost 3 bases and J lost 1, with 16 bases in between. Germline assignment: CDR1 MNHEY and CDR2 SVGEGT. CDR3 sequence reads: CASSYGPRRESNQPQHF. As DNA, the CDR3 is TGTGCCAGCAGTTATGGGCCCCGGCGGGAAAGCAATCAGCCCCAGCATTTT.

In this sample, this clonotype turned up many times. The rearrangement joins TRBV4-2 to TRBJ2-2; no clear D gene. CDR3 length: 15 amino acids. V was clipped by 0 bases and J by 3 bases, with 8 bases between them. Looked up from germline, CDR1 is LGHNA and CDR2 is YNFKEQ. The CDR3 region is CASSQDASYTGELFF. CDR3 nucleotides: TGTGCCAGCAGCCAAGATGCCTCGTACACCGGGGAGCTGTTTTTT.

This clonotype came up a few times. The V gene is TRBV4-2, the J gene TRBJ1-2; 12 bases line up with TRBD1. Germline values: CDR1 LGHNA, CDR2 YNFKEQ. The trim removed 1 base at V and 7 bases at J, leaving 4 bases unmatched. CDR3 length: 15 residues. This CDR3 is CASSQAGTGGSGYTF. CDR3 bases: TGTGCCAGCAGCCAAGCCGGGACAGGGGGCTCTGGCTACACCTTC.

The chain links TRBV3-1 to TRBJ1-2, with 8 positions matching TRBD1. The V segment lost 3 bases and the J segment 4 bases; nucleotides outside the gene matches: 16. The CDR3 runs 18 residues. Germline assignment: CDR1 LGHDT and CDR2 YNNKEL (reference sequence). The CDR3 here is CASSHFRGQGGRGYGYTF. The CDR3 region has the DNA TGTGCCAGCAGCCACTTCAGAGGACAGGGAGGAAGGGGCTATGGCTACACCTTC.

This sequence joins TRBV2 and TRBJ2-7; D could derive from TRBD1 or TRBD2 (5 bases each). Germline CDR1 SNHLY, CDR2 FYNNEI. V gave up 8 bases and J gave up 5 bases, with 13 bases separating them. The CDR3 covers 12 residues. CDR3 loop: CASGTESHEQYF. CDR3 nucleotides: TGTGCCAGCGGGACCGAGTCCCACGAGCAGTACTTC.

J is TRBJ2-5 and V is TRBV12-3 or TRBV12-4; possible D gene TRBD1, 6 bases. This CDR3 is built from 14 residues. The V end lost 5 bases, the J end lost 5 bases, and 15 bases lay between the germline ends. DNA of the CDR3: TGTGCCAGCAGTACTACAGGGTCGGAGGAGACCCAGTACTTC. Its protein product is CASSTTGSEETQYF.

The rearrangement joins TRBV6-6 to TRBJ1-6; D is possibly TRBD1 (6 bases). Germline CDR1 and CDR2: MNHNY and SVGAGI (reference sequence). V was shortened by 6 bases and J by 8 bases, with 11 bases between the two germline ends. The CDR3 is made up of 13 amino acids. CDR3 nucleotide sequence: TGTGCCAGCAGACAGGGTTCGGATTCACCCCTCCACTTT. Its protein product is CASRQGSDSPLHF.

The chain's CDR3 is CASTSPAQGSYNEQFF. The CDR3 nucleotides are TGTGCCAGCACCAGCCCAGCACAGGGCTCCTACAATGAGCAGTTCTTC. V usage is TRBV2 and J usage is TRBJ2-1; tentatively, D is TRBD1 (6 bases). The CDR3 runs to 16 residues. V was shortened by 7 bases and J by 0 bases, with 16 bases between the two germline ends. The germline V gene has CDR1 SNHLY and CDR2 FYNNEI. Supplemented by reference TRBV2 and TRBJ2-1, the full variable domain reads EPEVTQTPSHQVTQMGQEVILRCVPISNHLYFYWYRQILGQKVEFLVSFYNNEISEKSEIFDDQFSVERPDGSNFTLKIRSTKLEDSAMYFCASTSPAQGSYNEQFFGPGTRLTVL.

This clonotype was counted only a few times. This rearrangement joins TRBV3-1 to TRBJ2-1; TRBD2 might be the D (6 bases). Trimming removed 3 bases from V and 15 bases from J, with 30 bases in between. Germline lookup yields CDR1 LGHDT and CDR2 YNNKEL (reference sequence). The CDR3 length is 17 residues. This CDR3 reads CASSQGKASDARGAPFF. As DNA, the CDR3 is TGTGCCAGCAGCCAGGGTAAGGCTAGCGACGCCCGGGGTGCGCCGTTCTTC.

This chain connects TRBV9 to TRBJ2-3; no reliable D call. V was cut by 4 bases and J by 6 bases, with 9 bases left in between. Germline V gene data show CDR1 as SGDLS and CDR2 as YYNGEE. The CDR3 has 12 amino acids. The CDR3 reads CASSPGYDTQYF. Here the CDR3 DNA reads TGTGCCAGCAGCCCCGGGTACGATACGCAGTATTTT.

The chain has TRBV21-1 and TRBJ2-7. TRBV21-1 is described as a pseudogene. The CDR3 contains 12 residues. In nucleotides, the CDR3 is TGTGCCAGACACAGTAGGGCCTACGAGCAGTACTTC. This gives the protein CARHSRAYEQYF.

This clonotype has just a few counts. The V call is TRBV7-2, the J call TRBJ2-7; no reliable D call. The CDR3 has 13 residues. Trimming cost V 4 bases and J 3 bases, with 10 bases left between them. Germline values: CDR1 SGHTA, CDR2 FQGNSA. The CDR3 DNA follows: TGTGCCAGCAGCTCCCGACACTTCTACGAGCAGTACTTC. Protein sequence: CASSSRHFYEQYF.

This clonotype was detected a few times. This rearrangement joins TRBV7-8 to TRBJ2-3; D is possibly TRBD1 (6 bases). The germline V gene has CDR1 SGHVS and CDR2 FQNEAQ. V was pared by 3 bases and J by 0 bases, with 10 bases between. The CDR3 runs 15 residues. The CDR3 spells CASSLWTESTDTQYF. The CDR3 DNA follows: TGTGCCAGCAGCTTGTGGACAGAAAGCACAGATACGCAGTATTTT.

The CDR3 DNA follows: TGCGCCAGCAGCTTGGTCGCTAGCGGGGCGTCTCACTACGAGCAGTACTTC. It encodes CASSLVASGASHYEQYF. The chain combines TRBV5-1 with TRBJ2-7, with TRBD2 matching over 9 bases. The CDR3 is 17 amino acids. The germline V gene encodes CDR1 SGHRS and CDR2 YFSETQ. V was clipped by 0 bases and J by 3 bases; unmatched bases: 10.

This clonotype was picked up a small number of times. The V call is TRBV7-2, the J call TRBJ2-7; D unresolved. The germline V and J ends were trimmed by 2 bases and 0 bases, with 5 bases remaining between them. Germline V gene lookup returns CDR1 SGHTA and CDR2 FQGNSA. The CDR3 is 13 amino acids. Written as DNA, the CDR3 is TGTGCCAGCAGCTTAATCCCCTCCTACGAGCAGTACTTC. This codes for CASSLIPSYEQYF.

This chain connects TRBV24-1 to TRBJ2-2; D call uncertain. Germline CDR1 is KGHDR and CDR2 is SFDVKD. The CDR3 runs 14 residues. The V gene lost 7 bases and the J gene lost 0 bases, with 8 bases spanning the gap. CDR3 sequence: CATRVDANTGELFF. The CDR3 DNA reads TGTGCCACCAGGGTCGACGCGAACACCGGGGAGCTGTTTTTT.

This clonotype was picked up a small number of times. The chain is built from TRBV12-3 or TRBV12-4 and TRBJ2-6; TRBD2 matches at 7 bases. After removal of 11 bases from V and 5 bases from J, the junction contained 6 bases not matched to a gene. The CDR3 runs to 13 residues. In DNA form, the CDR3 reads TGTGCCGTAGGCGGGGGTCGGGCCAACGTCCTGACTTTC. Amino acids: CAVGGGRANVLTF.

This clonotype appeared a few times. The genes are TRBV6-1 and TRBJ2-3; 10 bases are shared with TRBD2. Germline values: CDR1 MNHNS, CDR2 SASEGT. This CDR3 is 13 amino acids long. Trimming removed 6 bases from V and 9 bases from J; junction bases left unmatched: 6. The CDR3: CASRRTSGDTQYF. Here the CDR3 DNA reads TGTGCCAGCAGAAGGACTAGCGGTGACACGCAGTATTTT.

This rearrangement joins TRBV25-1 to TRBJ2-7; weak D call: TRBD1 (6 bases). Looked up from germline, CDR1 is MGHDK and CDR2 is SYGVNS. The CDR3 has 13 residues. Trimming pared 1 base from V and 7 bases from J, leaving 11 bases between. The CDR3 sequence is CASSELDRPEQYF. Written as DNA, the CDR3 is TGTGCCAGCAGTGAATTAGACAGGCCTGAGCAGTACTTC.

This clonotype was seen more than once but under ten times. V gene TRBV20-1 combines with J gene TRBJ1-6; 8 bases align to TRBD1. Germline trimming cut 1 base from V and 8 bases from J; bases unmatched to any gene: 10. The CDR3 has 16 residues. Germline V CDR1 and CDR2: DFQATT, SNEGSKA (reference sequence). The CDR3 bases are TGCAGTGCTAGAGGTTTCCCGGACAGGGTCGATTCACCCCTCCACTTT. This sequence encodes CSARGFPDRVDSPLHF.

The chain combines TRBV5-1 with TRBJ1-3; D call uncertain. The germline V gene has CDR1 SGHRS and CDR2 YFSETQ. The CDR3 is made up of 13 amino acids. The germline V and J ends were trimmed by 0 bases and 8 bases, with 9 bases remaining between them. CDR3 protein: CASSLVGGDTIYF. Here the CDR3 DNA reads TGCGCCAGCAGCTTGGTAGGAGGAGACACCATATATTTT.

This clonotype has a handful of counts. The chain combines TRBV11-2 with TRBJ2-5; no definite D call. Trimming removed 2 bases from V and 2 bases from J, with 6 bases in between. There are 13 residues in the CDR3. Germline lookup yields CDR1 SGHAT and CDR2 FQNNGV. CDR3 sequence reads: CASSLQVQETQYF. In nucleotides, the CDR3 is TGTGCCAGCAGCTTACAGGTTCAAGAGACCCAGTACTTC. Supplemented by reference TRBV11-2 and TRBJ2-5, the full variable domain reads EAGVAQSPRYKIIEKRQSVAFWCNPISGHATLYWYQQILGQGPKLLIQFQNNGVVDDSQLPKDRFSAERLKGVDSTLKIQPAKLEDSAVYLCASSLQVQETQYFGPGTRLLVL.

This clonotype showed up many times. The chain uses TRBV12-3 or TRBV12-4 and TRBJ2-5; D is unresolved. This CDR3 comprises 12 residues. V gave up 6 bases and J gave up 5 bases, with 10 bases separating them. CDR3 in DNA: TGTGCCAGCAGCATAACTGGGGAGACCCAGTACTTC. Residues: CASSITGETQYF.